This entry features one T cell receptor beta chain sequence. Its antigen is currently unknown. This entry belongs to a study of blood T cells in healthy people across ages. Looking at the study overall: About one barcoded beta molecule was captured per two T cells (by template switching).

Per individual sample, total RNA of at least 5.5 micrograms was extracted. A second about 7 to 11 cycle PCR used barcoded and J-beta primers. Every cDNA molecule carried a tag from a template-switch adaptor bearing 12 random nucleotides. TCRdb analysed the 5' RACE reads with MiXCR anew, one entry per CDR3 protein. The sample consists of 850,000 to 1,300,000 distinct CDR3 sequences, 45% of them appearing once. Findings of the study overall: It was not possible, with unsorted PBMCs, to conclusively compare naive and antigen-experienced cells.

The receptor was derived from a woman aged 55-70 years in good health. The sequenced material came from blood.

CDR3 protein: CSAIRNGDYEQYF. The DNA for the CDR3 is TGCAGTGCTATTAGGAACGGAGACTACGAGCAGTACTTC. The chain combines TRBV20-1 with TRBJ2-7; D is ambiguous. The V gene's germline CDR1 is DFQATT and CDR2 SNEGSKA (reference sequence). The CDR3 is made up of 13 amino acids. Trimming stripped 4 bases from V and 3 bases from J, with 13 bases between.